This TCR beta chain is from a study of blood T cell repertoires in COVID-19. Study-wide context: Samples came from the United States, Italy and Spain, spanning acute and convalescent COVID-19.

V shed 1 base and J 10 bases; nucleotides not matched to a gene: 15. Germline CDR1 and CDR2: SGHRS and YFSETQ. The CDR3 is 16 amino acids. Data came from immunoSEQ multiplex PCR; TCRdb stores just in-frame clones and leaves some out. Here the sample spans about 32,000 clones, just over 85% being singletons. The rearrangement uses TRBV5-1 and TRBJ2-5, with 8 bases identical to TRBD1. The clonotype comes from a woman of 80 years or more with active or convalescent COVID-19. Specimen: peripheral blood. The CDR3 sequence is CASSLQGQVPVGGQYF. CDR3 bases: TGCGCCAGCAGCTTGCAGGGACAGGTCCCGGTCGGGGGCCAGTACTTC.